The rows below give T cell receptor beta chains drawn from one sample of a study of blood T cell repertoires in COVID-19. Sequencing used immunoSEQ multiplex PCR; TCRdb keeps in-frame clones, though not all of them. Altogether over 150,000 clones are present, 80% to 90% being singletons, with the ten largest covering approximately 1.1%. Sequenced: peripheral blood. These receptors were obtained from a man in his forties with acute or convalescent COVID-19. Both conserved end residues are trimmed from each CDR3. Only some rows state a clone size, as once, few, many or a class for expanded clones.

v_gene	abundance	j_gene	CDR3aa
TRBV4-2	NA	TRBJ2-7	ASSQELAGSHEQY
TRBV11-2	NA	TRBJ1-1	ASCDFRDREREVAF
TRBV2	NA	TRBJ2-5	ASRARPSTESPQY
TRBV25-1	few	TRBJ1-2	ASSESGPTGNLYGYT
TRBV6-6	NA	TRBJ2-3	ATLTSGGTQY
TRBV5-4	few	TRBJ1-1	ASSLGLVNTEAF
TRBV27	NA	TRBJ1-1	ASSLGGGGWNTEAF
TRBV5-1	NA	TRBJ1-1	ASNSGGRATEAF
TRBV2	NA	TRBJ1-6	ASRRGQNNSPLH
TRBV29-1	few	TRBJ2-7	SVLRGTYEQY
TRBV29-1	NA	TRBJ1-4	SVLTGLSEKLF
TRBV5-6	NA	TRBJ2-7	ASSGTGGTWEQY
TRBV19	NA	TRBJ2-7	ASMGGQGTYEQY
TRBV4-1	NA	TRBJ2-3	ASSQDRGGADTQY
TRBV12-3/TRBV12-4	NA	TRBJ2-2	ASSRGGTGELF
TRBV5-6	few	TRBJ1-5	ASSAGPQGQPQH
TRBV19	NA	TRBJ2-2	ASNPGLEGGELF
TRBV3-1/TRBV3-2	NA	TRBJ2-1	ASRSSGGNYNEQF
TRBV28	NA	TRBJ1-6	ASSFFGLGSISPLH
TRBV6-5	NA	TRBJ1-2	ASSTPGQINYGYT
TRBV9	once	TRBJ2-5	ASSVGTSGGVQETQY
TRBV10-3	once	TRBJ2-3	AIRGGAGGPVDTQY
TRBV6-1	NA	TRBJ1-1	ASSEGLLRSEAF
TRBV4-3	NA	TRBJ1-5	ASSQDQNPPQH
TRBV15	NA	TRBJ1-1	ATSRGAFGTEAF
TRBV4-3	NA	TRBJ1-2	ASSPGAGAGYGYT
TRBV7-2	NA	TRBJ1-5	ASSLQGTSNQPQH
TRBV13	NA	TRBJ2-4	VSSPRDRRANIQY
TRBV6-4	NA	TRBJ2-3	ASSPRVWTDTQY
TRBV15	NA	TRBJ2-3	ATSRGNSGQKTDTQY
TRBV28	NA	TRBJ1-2	ASSLQGGHSYGYT
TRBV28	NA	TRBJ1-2	ASSPTLPGQGYT
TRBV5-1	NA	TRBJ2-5	ASSFTGNPGETQY
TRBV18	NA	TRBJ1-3	ASSQRQGWSGNTIY
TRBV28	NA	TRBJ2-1	ASSLVPTYNEQF
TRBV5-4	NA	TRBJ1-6	ASSLEDGVSPLH
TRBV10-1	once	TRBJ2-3	ASAGGFTDTQY
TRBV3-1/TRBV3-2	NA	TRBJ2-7	ASSQVPDRVHEQY
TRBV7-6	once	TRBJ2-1	ASSLYRVGEQF
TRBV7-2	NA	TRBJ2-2	ASSPRGTANTGELF
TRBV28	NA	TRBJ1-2	ASERGRSYGYT
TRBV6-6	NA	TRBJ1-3	ASSYAGSGNTIY
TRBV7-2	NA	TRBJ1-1	ASSLGGGNTEAF
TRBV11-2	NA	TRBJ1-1	ASSLATGKAF
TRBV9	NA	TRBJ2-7	ASSVGGGTYEQY
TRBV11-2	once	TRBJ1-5	ASSAGQAPGQPQH
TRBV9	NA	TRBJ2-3	ASSVGGGHPF
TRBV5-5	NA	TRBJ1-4	ASSLGGQGAKGNEKLF
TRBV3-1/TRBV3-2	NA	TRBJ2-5	ASSQVAGGNQETQY
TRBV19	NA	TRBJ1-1	ASSTTGPTEAF